This record looks at one T cell receptor (beta chain) sequence and its context. The antigen remains unidentified. The data belong to a study of blood T cells in healthy people across ages. Study-wide results and limits: Researchers judged that diversity estimates from one million T cells fell short of true values.

The CDR3 consists of 14 residues. The germline gives CDR1 MDHEN, CDR2 SYDVKM. The J segment lost 7 bases and the V segment lost 6 bases, leaving 8 bases of the junction unmatched. The second PCR ran 7 to 11 cycles with a sample-barcoded 5' primer and J-beta primers. Using its own MiXCR run on the 5' RACE reads, TCRdb lists one record per CDR3 protein. The repertoire includes over 1,500,000 distinct CDR3 sequences, roughly 50% of them detected once, and about 2.1% sits in the top ten. The receptor was derived from a woman in her forties in good health. The source material was blood. J is TRBJ1-5 and V is TRBV28; 8 bases are shared with TRBD1. CDR3 DNA: TGTGCCAGCAGCTGGACAGGGTCGGGGCAGCCCCAGCATTTT. It encodes CASSWTGSGQPQHF.